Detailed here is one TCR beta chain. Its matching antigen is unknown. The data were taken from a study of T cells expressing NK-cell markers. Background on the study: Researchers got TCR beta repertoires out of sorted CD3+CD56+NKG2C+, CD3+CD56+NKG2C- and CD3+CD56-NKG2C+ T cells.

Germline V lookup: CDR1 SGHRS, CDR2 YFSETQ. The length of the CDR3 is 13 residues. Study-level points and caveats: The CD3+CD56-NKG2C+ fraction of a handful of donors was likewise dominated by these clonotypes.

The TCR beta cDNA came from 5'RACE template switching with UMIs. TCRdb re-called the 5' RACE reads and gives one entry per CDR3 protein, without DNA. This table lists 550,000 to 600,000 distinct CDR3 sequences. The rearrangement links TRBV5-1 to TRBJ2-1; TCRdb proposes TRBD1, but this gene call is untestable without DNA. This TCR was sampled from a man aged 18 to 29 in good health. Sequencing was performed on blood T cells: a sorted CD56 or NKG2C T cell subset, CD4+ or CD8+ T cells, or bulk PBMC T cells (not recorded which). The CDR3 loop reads CASSLGAQGEQFF.